The sequence of this T cell receptor (beta chain) was determined in a study of cytomegalovirus exposure and HLA in healthy donors. 60 Vbeta and 13 Jbeta primers were used in PCR. Produced via immunoSEQ multiplex PCR; TCRdb's table is partial and in-frame only. The table lists over 150,000 clones, 80% of them singletons. Notes on the study in general: The Asian-associated ancestry cluster reportedly had fewer N-insertions than the approximately 650-donor mean in a later analysis.

A word on this clone: Antigen unknown.

The J segment lost 5 bases and the V segment lost 2 bases, leaving 9 bases of the junction unmatched. CDR3 length equals 16 residues. Germline lookup yields CDR1 SGHTA and CDR2 FQGNSA. The chain joins TRBV7-2 to TRBJ2-7; 10 nucleotides align to TRBD2. This sequence was found in a man aged 25-40 years in good health and CMV-seropositive. The sequenced sample was PBMCs. The CDR3 reads CASSLSQSGGADEQYF. CDR3 DNA: TGTGCCAGCAGCTTAAGCCAAAGCGGGGGGGCCGACGAGCAGTACTTC.